Listed here are 24 T cell receptor beta chains from one sample, sequenced in a study of cytomegalovirus exposure and HLA in healthy donors. The PCR was carried out with 60 Vbeta primers and 13 Jbeta primers. Produced via immunoSEQ multiplex PCR; TCRdb's table is partial and in-frame only. The sample lists some 62,000 clones, 80% to 90% occurring once. Sequencing was done on a sample of PBMCs. All receptors derive from a man younger than 30 in good health and CMV-seronegative.

V is TRBV6-5 and J is TRBJ1-2, with a weak D call TRBD1 (5 bases). From germline, CDR1 is MNHEY and CDR2 SVGAGI. CDR3 length equals 16 residues. V gave up 0 bases and J gave up 8 bases, with 19 bases separating them. For the CDR3, the DNA is TGTGCCAGCAGTTACTCGAGTGCAGGGATGGAATGCGGCTACACCTTC. Amino acid sequence: CASSYSSAGMECGYTF.

The rearrangement joins TRBV2 to TRBJ2-5; D perhaps matches TRBD2 (5 bases). The CDR3 loop spans 12 amino acids. V lost 4 bases and J 4 bases, leaving 7 bases between the germline ends. Germline lookup yields CDR1 SNHLY and CDR2 FYNNEI. CDR3 sequence (DNA): TGTGCCAGCAGTGGGACTGGAGAGACCCAGTACTTC. Translating gives CASSGTGETQYF. The full variable domain, completed using reference TRBV2 and TRBJ2-5, is EPEVTQTPSHQVTQMGQEVILRCVPISNHLYFYWYRQILGQKVEFLVSFYNNEISEKSEIFDDQFSVERPDGSNFTLKIRSTKLEDSAMYFCASSGTGETQYFGPGTRLLVL.

The chain employs TRBV25-1 and TRBJ1-6; 11 bases agree with TRBD1. The CDR3 has 13 residues. Germline V lookup: CDR1 MGHDK, CDR2 SYGVNS. V shed 10 bases, J shed 9 bases, and the junction held 5 bases outside the gene matches. CDR3 in amino acids: CATMGTGGSPLHF. As DNA, the CDR3 is TGTGCCACCATGGGGACAGGGGGTTCACCCCTCCACTTT.

V is TRBV30 and J is TRBJ1-5; 7 bases fit TRBD1. Germline values: CDR1 GTSNPN, CDR2 SVGIG (reference sequence). Trimming took 0 bases from V and 5 from J; bases not matched to a gene: 1. The CDR3 has 13 residues. CDR3 loop: CAWSVTGDQPQHF. CDR3 bases: TGTGCCTGGAGTGTAACAGGGGATCAGCCCCAGCATTTT. Filled out from reference TRBV30 and TRBJ1-5, the complete variable domain reads SQTIHQWPATLVQPVGSPLSLECTVEGTSNPNLYWYRQAAGRGLQLLFYSVGIGQISSEVPQNLSASRPQDRQFILSSKKLLLSDSGFYLCAWSVTGDQPQHFGDGTRLSIL.

The rearrangement joins TRBV27 to TRBJ2-3; D gene uncertain. Germline CDR1 and CDR2: MNHEY and SMNVEV (reference sequence). Trimming pared 0 bases from V and 1 base from J, leaving 2 bases between. This CDR3 comprises 13 residues. The CDR3 here is CASSLSGTDTQYF. In DNA form, the CDR3 reads TGTGCCAGCAGTTTATCCGGCACAGATACGCAGTATTTT.

The V and J genes are TRBV6-5 and TRBJ2-7; D call uncertain. This CDR3 contains 12 residues. Germline assignment: CDR1 MNHEY and CDR2 SVGAGI. Trimming stripped 6 bases from V and 4 bases from J, with 10 bases between. The chain's CDR3 is CASSSSGYEQYF. In nucleotides, the CDR3 is TGTGCCAGCAGCTCGTCAGGTTACGAGCAGTACTTC.

DNA of the CDR3: TGTGCTAGTGCCCTGGGATTCGGGGGAGGTACGGATACGCAGTATTTT. Translating it yields CASALGFGGGTDTQYF. The chain combines TRBV12-5 with TRBJ2-3, with D perhaps matching TRBD2 (6 bases). Germline CDR1 and CDR2: LGHNT and FRNRAP. This CDR3 has 16 residues. V was shortened by 7 bases and J by 6 bases, with 23 bases between the two germline ends.

The gene calls are TRBV9 and TRBJ1-3; D is unclear. The CDR3 is 15 amino acids. Trimming took 3 bases from V and 0 from J, leaving 10 bases between them. Germline CDR1 reads SGDLS; CDR2 reads YYNGEE. CDR3 sequence: CASSETWSSGNTIYF. The CDR3 DNA sequence: TGTGCCAGCAGCGAAACTTGGAGCTCTGGAAACACCATATATTTT.

The V and J genes are TRBV4-2 and TRBJ2-1; a weak D match, TRBD2 (5 bases). Germline V gene data show CDR1 as LGHNA and CDR2 as YNFKEQ. Trimming pared 2 bases from V and 3 bases from J, leaving 5 bases between. The CDR3 extends over 13 amino acids. CDR3 DNA sequence: TGTGCCAGCAGCCAACGGGGCTACAATGAGCAGTTCTTC. Protein product: CASSQRGYNEQFF.

The chain joins TRBV4-2 to TRBJ2-7; D is possibly TRBD2 (5 bases). Per the germline V gene, CDR1 is LGHNA and CDR2 is YNFKEQ. The CDR3 is made up of 15 amino acids. The V end lost 1 base, the J end lost 7 bases, and 17 bases lay between the germline ends. For the CDR3, the DNA is TGTGCCAGCAGCCAAGTCCCCGCAGCTTCGGGAGAGCAGTACTTC. Translated: CASSQVPAASGEQYF.

This clone was recorded a few times. J is TRBJ1-1 and V is TRBV10-3; D is possibly TRBD1 (6 bases). The CDR3 has 13 amino acids. V dropped 3 bases and J dropped 1 base, with 6 bases sitting between them. Germline V gives CDR1 ENHRY, CDR2 SYGVKD. This CDR3 reads CAISEQGNTEAFF. The DNA of the CDR3 is TGTGCCATCAGTGAACAGGGGAACACTGAAGCTTTCTTT.

The chain is built from TRBV10-3 and TRBJ2-1, with TRBD1 matching over 7 bases. V was clipped by 5 bases and J by 2 bases; unmatched bases: 6. The CDR3 has 15 residues. Germline V CDR1 and CDR2: ENHRY, SYGVKD. DNA of the CDR3: TGTGCCATCAGTAAGGGACAGAACCCCTACAATGAGCAGTTCTTC. It is translated as CAISKGQNPYNEQFF.

J is TRBJ2-2 and V is TRBV23-1, with 7 bases that match TRBD1. TRBV23-1 is labeled an ORF, and its function is uncertain. CDR3 length: 14 amino acids. V lost 7 bases to trimming and J lost 4 bases; unmatched junction nucleotides: 6. The CDR3 sequence is CASTPGGPTGELFF. CDR3 bases: TGCGCCAGCACCCCAGGGGGACCCACCGGGGAGCTGTTTTTT.

The CDR3 reads CASRGTGGSEQYF. The CDR3 DNA reads as TGTGCCAGTCGAGGGACAGGGGGCAGCGAGCAGTACTTC. The chain is built from TRBV19 and TRBJ2-7; 12 positions agree with TRBD1. This CDR3 comprises 13 residues. Per germline, CDR1 LNHDA and CDR2 SQIVND (reference sequence). Germline trimming cut 8 bases from V and 6 bases from J; bases unmatched to any gene: 5.

The genes are TRBV11-1 and TRBJ1-6; TRBD1 agrees at 7 bases. The CDR3 is 15 amino acids. With V trimmed by 5 bases and J by 2 bases, 3 bases remained unmatched. Germline V gene data show CDR1 as SGHAT and CDR2 as FQDESV (reference sequence). CDR3 region: CASSAGQAYNSPLHF. The CDR3, as DNA: TGTGCCAGCAGCGCAGGACAGGCCTATAATTCACCCCTCCACTTT.

This clone was counted between two and nine times. V usage is TRBV7-9 and J usage is TRBJ2-5, with 9 bases that match TRBD2. Trimming cost V 7 bases and J 10 bases; bases outside gene matches: 7. This CDR3 is 12 amino acids long. Per the germline V gene, CDR1 is SEHNR and CDR2 is FQNEAQ (reference sequence). The CDR3 nucleotides read TGTGCCAGCACTATTAGCGGGAGCGGCCAGTACTTC. Translating it yields CASTISGSGQYF.

The V call is TRBV9, the J call TRBJ2-3, with 12 bases matching TRBD2. Germline loops: CDR1 SGDLS, CDR2 YYNGEE. CDR3 length: 16 residues. V dropped 3 bases and J dropped 7; count of bases not matched to a gene: 9. CDR3 sequence: CASSADRTSGDHTQYF. The CDR3 region has the DNA TGTGCCAGCAGCGCCGACCGGACTAGCGGGGATCATACGCAGTATTTT.

The chain employs TRBV5-1 and TRBJ2-1, with TRBD2 matching over 12 bases. The CDR3 runs 17 residues. V was pared by 4 bases and J by 7 bases, with 12 bases of the junction left unmatched. Germline CDR1 is SGHRS and CDR2 is YFSETQ. The CDR3 nucleotides are TGCGCCAGCAGCAAGGAGCTAGCGGGGGGGCCAGTGAATGAGCAGTTCTTC. As protein: CASSKELAGGPVNEQFF.

The V gene is TRBV5-1, the J gene TRBJ1-1; D remains ambiguous. V gave up 1 base and J gave up 0 bases, with 7 bases separating them. This CDR3 is built from 14 residues. The germline CDR1 and CDR2 sequences are SGHRS and YFSETQ. For the CDR3, the DNA is TGCGCCAGCAGCTTGTGGGCTGTGAACACTGAAGCTTTCTTT. Translating it yields CASSLWAVNTEAFF.

The table lists this clone with a count of one. CDR3 in DNA: TGCGCCAGCAGCCGCTCCAAGATAGTCCCGGGGACAAATCAGCCCCAGCATTTT. This encodes CASSRSKIVPGTNQPQHF. This sequence joins TRBV4-1 and TRBJ1-5; weak D call: TRBD1 (6 bases). Trimming pared 4 bases from V and 4 bases from J, leaving 23 bases between. Germline CDR1 and CDR2: MGHRA and YSYEKL. The CDR3 is 18 residues long.

This clone was observed a single time. This chain uses TRBV11-3 with TRBJ1-2; a weak D match, TRBD1 (6 bases). V lost 9 bases, J lost 1 base, and 15 bases lay in between. The V gene's germline CDR1 is SGHNT and CDR2 YENEEA. The CDR3 extends over 14 amino acids. CDR3 residues: CASGDTGLNYGYTF. CDR3 coding DNA: TGTGCCAGTGGGGACACAGGTCTTAACTATGGCTACACCTTC.

The rearrangement joins TRBV29-1 to TRBJ2-3; D is unresolved. Between the trimmed V and J ends, which lost 4 bases and 0 bases, there was a span of 11 bases. The germline V gene encodes CDR1 SQVTM and CDR2 ANQGSEA. The CDR3 contains 14 residues. Here the CDR3 DNA reads TGCAGCGTTGCCCCGCAGACAAGCACAGATACGCAGTATTTT. Translation gives CSVAPQTSTDTQYF.

The rearrangement uses TRBV9 and TRBJ1-5; D remains ambiguous. Germline lookup yields CDR1 SGDLS and CDR2 YYNGEE. Deletions cut 3 bases from V and 0 bases from J, with 7 bases between. CDR3 length equals 14 residues. CDR3 in DNA: TGTGCCAGCAGCGCTTCGTATAGCAATCAGCCCCAGCATTTT. Encoded protein: CASSASYSNQPQHF.

The table lists this clone with a count of one. J is TRBJ2-5 and V is TRBV19, with D possibly being TRBD2 (5 bases). V was pared by 3 bases and J by 4 bases, with 6 bases between. The V gene's germline CDR1 is LNHDA and CDR2 SQIVND (reference sequence). The CDR3 covers 12 residues. The CDR3 here is CASSIGLETQYF. CDR3 sequence (DNA): TGTGCCAGTAGTATTGGACTAGAGACCCAGTACTTC.